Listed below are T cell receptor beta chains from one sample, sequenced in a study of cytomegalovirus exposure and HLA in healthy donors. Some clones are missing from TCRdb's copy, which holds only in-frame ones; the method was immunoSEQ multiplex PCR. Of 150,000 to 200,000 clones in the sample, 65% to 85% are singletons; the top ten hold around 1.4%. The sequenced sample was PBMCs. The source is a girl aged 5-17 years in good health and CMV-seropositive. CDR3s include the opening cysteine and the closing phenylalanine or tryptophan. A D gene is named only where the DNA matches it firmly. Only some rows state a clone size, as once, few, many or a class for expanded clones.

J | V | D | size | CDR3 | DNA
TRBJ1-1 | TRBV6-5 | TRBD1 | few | CASNRQGTEAFF | TGTGCCAGCAACAGACAGGGCACTGAAGCTTTCTTT
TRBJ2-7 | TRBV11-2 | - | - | CASSLGQGNEQYF | TGTGCCAGCAGCTTAGGTCAGGGGAATGAGCAGTACTTC
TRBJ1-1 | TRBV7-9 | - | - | CASSRNREGTEAFF | TGTGCCAGCAGCCGAAACAGGGAGGGCACTGAAGCTTTCTTT
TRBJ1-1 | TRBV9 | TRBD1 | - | CASSAGTGFQAFF | TGTGCCAGCAGCGCCGGGACAGGATTTCAAGCTTTCTTT
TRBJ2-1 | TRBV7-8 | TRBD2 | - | CASSPRGLAGAYNEQFF | TGTGCCAGCAGCCCTCGAGGACTAGCGGGAGCCTACAATGAGCAGTTCTTC
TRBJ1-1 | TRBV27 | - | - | CASSLLEAGTEAFF | TGTGCCAGCAGTTTATTAGAGGCGGGGACTGAAGCTTTCTTT
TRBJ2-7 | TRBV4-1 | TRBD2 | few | CASSQAPSGSSYEQYF | TGCGCCAGCAGCCAAGCGCCTAGCGGGTCCTCCTACGAGCAGTACTTC
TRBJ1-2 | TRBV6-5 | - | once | CASTWGEGGGYTF | TGTGCCAGCACCTGGGGGGAGGGGGGTGGCTACACCTTC
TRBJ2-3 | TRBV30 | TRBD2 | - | CAWSAKTSGLGWDTQYF | TGTGCCTGGAGTGCCAAGACTAGCGGTTTGGGGTGGGATACGCAGTATTTT
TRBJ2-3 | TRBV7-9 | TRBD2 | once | CASSLPSGSPDTQYF | TGTGCCAGCAGCTTACCTAGCGGGAGCCCAGATACGCAGTATTTT
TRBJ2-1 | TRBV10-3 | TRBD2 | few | CAISDPPGTSGTLNEQFF | TGTGCCATCAGTGATCCCCCCGGGACTAGCGGTACCCTCAATGAGCAGTTCTTC
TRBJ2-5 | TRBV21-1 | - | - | CASTSGASGREETQYF | TGTGCCAGCACCTCAGGGGCTAGCGGGAGGGAAGAGACCCAGTACTTC
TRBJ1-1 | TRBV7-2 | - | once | CASSFNTNTEAFF | TGTGCCAGCAGCTTTAACACGAACACTGAAGCTTTCTTT
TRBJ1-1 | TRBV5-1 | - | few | CASSPAGDTEAFF | TGCGCCAGCAGCCCCGCCGGGGACACTGAAGCTTTCTTT
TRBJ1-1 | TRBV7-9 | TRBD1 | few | CASIAPRDRGLVAFF | TGTGCCAGCATCGCCCCCCGGGACAGGGGCCTCGTGGCTTTCTTT
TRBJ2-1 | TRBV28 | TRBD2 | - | CASSLPPGLADTEQFF | TGTGCCAGCAGTTTACCCCCGGGACTAGCGGACACTGAGCAGTTCTTC
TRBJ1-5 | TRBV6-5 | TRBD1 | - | CASRRTGGFNQPQHF | TGTGCCAGCAGGAGAACAGGGGGTTTCAATCAGCCCCAGCATTTT
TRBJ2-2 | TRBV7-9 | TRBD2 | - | CASSRLAGVGELFF | TGTGCCAGCAGCAGACTAGCGGGAGTCGGGGAGCTGTTTTTT
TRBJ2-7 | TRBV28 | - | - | CASKTGYEQYF | TGTGCCAGCAAGACGGGTTACGAGCAGTACTTC
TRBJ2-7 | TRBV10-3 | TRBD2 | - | CAISEPGRLLYEQYF | TGTGCCATCAGTGAGCCCGGGAGGTTGCTGTACGAGCAGTACTTC
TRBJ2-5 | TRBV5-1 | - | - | CASSQRVQETQYF | TGCGCCAGCAGTCAGCGGGTCCAAGAGACCCAGTACTTC
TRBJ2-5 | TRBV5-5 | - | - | CASSLVGVRQETQYF | TGTGCCAGCAGCTTGGTCGGGGTCCGCCAAGAGACCCAGTACTTC
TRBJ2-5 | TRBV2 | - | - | CASVLSWSGGGDQETQYF | TGTGCCAGCGTCCTCTCGTGGTCTGGCGGAGGGGACCAAGAGACCCAGTACTTC
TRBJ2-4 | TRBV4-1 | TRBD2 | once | CASSQSGGLAGGVQYF | TGCGCCAGCAGCCAGTCCGGTGGACTAGCGGGAGGGGTTCAGTACTTC
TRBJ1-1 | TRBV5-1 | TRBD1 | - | CASSLGTGTGGVTEAFF | TGCGCCAGCAGCTTGGGGACCGGGACAGGGGGCGTCACTGAAGCTTTCTTT
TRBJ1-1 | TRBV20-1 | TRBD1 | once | CTTGGATEAFF | TGCACCACAGGGGGCGCCACTGAAGCTTTCTTT
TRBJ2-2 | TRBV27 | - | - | CASSLGYSGTGELFF | TGTGCCAGCAGTTTGGGATATTCAGGGACCGGGGAGCTGTTTTTT
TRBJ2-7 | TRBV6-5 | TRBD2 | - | CASSTGLAGLEQYF | TGTGCCAGCAGCACCGGACTAGCGGGACTCGAGCAGTACTTC
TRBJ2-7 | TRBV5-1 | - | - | CASSYGRAGRPYEQYF | TGCGCCAGCAGCTATGGCCGAGCGGGTAGACCCTACGAGCAGTACTTC